This note documents a single TCR beta chain sequence. What it binds is unknown. This same CDR3 is encoded by further DNA sequences in the sample. The sample belongs to a study of cytomegalovirus exposure and HLA in healthy donors. Trimming removed 0 bases at V and 0 bases at J, with 7 bases between. CDR1 and CDR2 (germline): SGHRS, YFSETQ. The CDR3 spans 15 residues. PCR primers comprised 60 Vbeta and 13 Jbeta primers. The table came from immunoSEQ multiplex PCR; TCRdb's copy has only in-frame clones and leaves some out. The repertoire includes some 150,000 clones, about 85% of them detected once, and roughly 2.3% sits in the top ten. Whole-study results and caveats: In a later analysis, compared with equally common non-associated chains, HLA-associated beta chains were more expanded.

V is TRBV5-1 and J is TRBJ2-1, with D perhaps matching TRBD1 (5 bases). The sequence came from a woman between 18 and 29 years old in good health and CMV-seronegative. Sequenced input: PBMCs. Here the CDR3 reads CASSLGGGSYNEQFF. The CDR3 region has the DNA TGCGCCAGCAGCTTGGGGGGCGGCTCCTACAATGAGCAGTTCTTC.